This T cell receptor (beta chain) was captured by sequencing in a study of blood T cell repertoires in COVID-19. Seattle-derived patients entered the study during active infection and were followed longitudinally. Trimming took off 5 bases at V and 2 bases at J, with 15 bases between the two ends. Germline lookup yields CDR1 MNHEY and CDR2 SVGEGT. This CDR3 contains 15 residues. Clones were sequenced by immunoSEQ multiplex PCR, and TCRdb holds only the in-frame ones, with some missing. The sample includes around 60,000 clones, roughly two thirds of them seen just once. V is TRBV6-2 or TRBV6-3 and J is TRBJ2-5; tentative D call: TRBD2 (5 bases). Input material: peripheral blood. The TCR was taken from a woman aged 70-85 years with COVID-19, enrolled during active disease. The CDR3 nucleotides read TGTGCCAGCAGTCCCCCAACTAGAAAGCAAGAGACCCAGTACTTC. Protein sequence: CASSPPTRKQETQYF.